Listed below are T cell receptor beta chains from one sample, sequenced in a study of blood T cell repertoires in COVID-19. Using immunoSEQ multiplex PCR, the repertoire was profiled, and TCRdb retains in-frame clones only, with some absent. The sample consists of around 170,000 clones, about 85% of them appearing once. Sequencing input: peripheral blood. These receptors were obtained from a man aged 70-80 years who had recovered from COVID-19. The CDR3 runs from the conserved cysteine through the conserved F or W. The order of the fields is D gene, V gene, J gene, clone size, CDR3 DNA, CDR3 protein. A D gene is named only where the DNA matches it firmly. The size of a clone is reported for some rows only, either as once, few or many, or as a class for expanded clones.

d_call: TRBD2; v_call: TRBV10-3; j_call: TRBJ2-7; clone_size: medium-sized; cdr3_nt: TGTGCCATCAGTATCGGGAGGGCCTCGGGCGAGCAGTACTTC; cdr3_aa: CAISIGRASGEQYF
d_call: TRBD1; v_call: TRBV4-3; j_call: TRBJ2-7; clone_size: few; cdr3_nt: TGCGCCAGCAGCCAAGCGACAGGGCGCTACGAGCAGTACTTC; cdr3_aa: CASSQATGRYEQYF
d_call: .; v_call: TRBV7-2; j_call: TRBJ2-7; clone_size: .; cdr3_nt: TGTGCCAGCAGTCGACTTACAACCTCGGGCGAGCAGTACTTC; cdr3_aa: CASSRLTTSGEQYF
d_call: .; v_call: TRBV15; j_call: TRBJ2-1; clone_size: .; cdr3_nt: TGTGCCACCAACAGGGAGGCAGGGAGGAATGAGCAGTTCTTC; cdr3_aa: CATNREAGRNEQFF
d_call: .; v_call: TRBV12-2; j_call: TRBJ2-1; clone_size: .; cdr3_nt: TGTGCAAGTCGCTTAGCTGGGAGCGGGTCCTACAATGAGCAGTTCTTC; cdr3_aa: CASRLAGSGSYNEQFF
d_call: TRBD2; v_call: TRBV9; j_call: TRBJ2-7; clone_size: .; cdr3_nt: TGTGCCAGCAGCCCGGGGGATAGCGGGATCACTTACGAGCAGTACTTC; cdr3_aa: CASSPGDSGITYEQYF
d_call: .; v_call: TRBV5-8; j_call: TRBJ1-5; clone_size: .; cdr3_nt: TGTGCCAGCAGCCTTTTGGGGGGGTCGGGTCAGCCCCAGCATTTT; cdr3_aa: CASSLLGGSGQPQHF
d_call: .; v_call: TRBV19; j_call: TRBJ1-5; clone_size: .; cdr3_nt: TGTGCCAGTAGTATAGGGCCGGGGAGCAATCAGCCCCAGCATTTT; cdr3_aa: CASSIGPGSNQPQHF
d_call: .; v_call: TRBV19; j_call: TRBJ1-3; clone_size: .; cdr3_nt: TGTGCCAGCGCACAGGGTCCTGGAAACACCATATATTTT; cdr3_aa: CASAQGPGNTIYF
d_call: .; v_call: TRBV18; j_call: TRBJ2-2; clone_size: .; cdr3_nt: TGTGCCAGCTCACCAATAGCGTCCGGGGAGCTGTTTTTT; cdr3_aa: CASSPIASGELFF
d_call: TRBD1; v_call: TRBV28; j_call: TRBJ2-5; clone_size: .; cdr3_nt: TGTGCCAGTTGGACAGGGCAAGAGACCCAGTACTTC; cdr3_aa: CASWTGQETQYF
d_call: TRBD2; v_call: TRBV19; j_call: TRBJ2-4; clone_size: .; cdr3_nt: TGTGCCAGTAGTATGGCCAGGGCGGGGGGAAACATTCAGTACTTC; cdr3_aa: CASSMARAGGNIQYF
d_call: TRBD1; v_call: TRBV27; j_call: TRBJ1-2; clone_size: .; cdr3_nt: TGTGCCAGCAGTCTCCGGGTAGGGGGCAACTATGGCTACACCTTC; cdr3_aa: CASSLRVGGNYGYTF
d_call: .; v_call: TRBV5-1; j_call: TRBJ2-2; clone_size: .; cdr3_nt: TGCGCCAGCAGTTCCGACAGGGAGGACGGGGAGCTGTTTTTT; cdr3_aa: CASSSDREDGELFF
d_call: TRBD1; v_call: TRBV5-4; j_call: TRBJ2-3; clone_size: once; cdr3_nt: TGTGCCAGCAGCTCGAAGACAGGGGGCATGGCAGATACGCAGTATTTT; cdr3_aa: CASSSKTGGMADTQYF
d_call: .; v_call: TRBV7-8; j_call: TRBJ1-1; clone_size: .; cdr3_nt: TGTGCCAGCAGCTTAGTCGGGGGGGCGGGCCGTGAAGCTTTCTTT; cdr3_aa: CASSLVGGAGREAFF
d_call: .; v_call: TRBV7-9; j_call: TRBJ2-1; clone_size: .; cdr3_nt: TGTGCCAGCAGCTTGGGGGCGGGTTGGACTGAGCAGTTCTTC; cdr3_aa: CASSLGAGWTEQFF
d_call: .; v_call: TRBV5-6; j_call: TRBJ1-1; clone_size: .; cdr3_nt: TGTGCCAGCAGCTTGATCACGGGGGGCATGAACACTGAAGCTTTCTTT; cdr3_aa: CASSLITGGMNTEAFF